The next 9 T cell receptor beta chains were all read from a single sample in a study of T cells in Graves' hyperthyroidism and ophthalmopathy. The TCR beta CDR3 regions underwent amplification using RNA transcripts as the source. HTBI primers were used for first-round RT-PCR of the TCR CDR3. One entry per CDR3 protein, called by TCRdb with MiXCR from the multiplex PCR reads. The table lists 450,000 to 650,000 distinct CDR3 sequences, around 20% of them singletons. Sequencing was done on a sample of blood. The source is a man younger than 35 with Graves' hyperthyroidism.

Worth noting for this clonotype: Just one base apart from a much larger clone, this may be a read error. This chain joins TRBV20-1 and TRBJ1-1; no clear D gene. V shed 1 base and J shed 1 base, with 4 bases lying between them. Germline CDR1 is DFQATT and CDR2 is SNEGSKA (reference sequence). The length of the CDR3 is 12 residues. The CDR3 sequence: CSARVGNTEAFF. As DNA, the CDR3 is TGCAGTGCTAGAGTGGGGAACACTGAAGCTTTCTTT.

The chain links TRBV30 to TRBJ1-1, with a tentative D call TRBD1 (5 bases). V lost 4 bases and J 4 bases, leaving 10 bases between the germline ends. CDR1 GTSNPN and CDR2 SVGIG come from the germline V gene (reference sequence). The CDR3 consists of 12 residues. DNA of the CDR3: TGTGCCTGGATCTCTCAGGGCACTGAAGCTTTCTTT. It translates to CAWISQGTEAFF.

This clonotype was recorded at least ten times. V is TRBV5-6 and J is TRBJ1-1; D remains ambiguous. V gave up 4 bases and J gave up 4 bases, with 17 bases separating them. CDR1 and CDR2 from the germline V gene are SGHDT and YYEEEE. CDR3 length: 15 amino acids. DNA for the CDR3: TGTGCCAGCAGCCACGACATTGGCACGGGCACTGAAGCTTTCTTT. As protein: CASSHDIGTGTEAFF.

On this clonotype itself: The CDR3 carries no conserved terminal phenylalanine or tryptophan, so it likely arises from a read error. The limits of the CDR3 on the DNA are not certain, so only TCRdb's listed CDR3 is given. The chain's CDR3 is CASSGGRGTEACL. This chain connects TRBV7-2 to TRBJ1-1; the tabulated D call, TRBD1, remains unverified against the DNA. A total of 13 residues make up the CDR3, ends included. Germline CDR1 and CDR2: SGHTA and FQGNSA.

This clonotype has at least ten counts. This may be a read error, as it is one base from a much larger clone. V and J are TRBV28 and TRBJ1-1; D uncertain. Germline V lookup: CDR1 MDHEN, CDR2 SYDVKM. V was cut by 9 bases and J by 6 bases, with 20 bases left in between. The length of the CDR3 is 14 residues. The CDR3 spells CASFRSPASAEAFF. The CDR3 DNA follows: TGTGCCAGTTTTAGATCACCGGCGAGCGCTGAAGCTTTCTTT.

This clonotype has just a few counts. The J gene is TRBJ1-2, the V gene TRBV12-5; D is unresolved. Germline assignment: CDR1 LGHNT and CDR2 FRNRAP. This CDR3 spans 11 amino acids. The V and J ends lost 3 bases and 4 bases respectively, with 3 bases between them. CDR3 loop: CASGFSYGYTF. CDR3 coding DNA: TGTGCTAGTGGTTTTAGCTATGGCTACACCTTC.

This clonotype was seen repeatedly, ten times or more. V and J are TRBV12-3 or TRBV12-4 and TRBJ2-5; no definite D call. The CDR3 runs to 12 residues. V lost 6 bases and J lost 5, with 10 bases in between. The CDR3 loop is CASRDSSETQYF. CDR3 sequence (DNA): TGTGCCAGCAGGGATAGCTCGGAGACCCAGTACTTC.

There are a few counts of this clonotype. The gene calls are TRBV20-1 and TRBJ2-7; 11 nucleotides align to TRBD2. From germline, CDR1 is DFQATT and CDR2 SNEGSKA (reference sequence). This CDR3 comprises 15 residues. V was pared by 5 bases and J by 4 bases, with 10 bases of the junction left unmatched. The CDR3 region has the DNA TGCAGTGCTGCCAAACTAGCGGGGGCCCTTTACGAGCAGTACTTC. Translating it yields CSAAKLAGALYEQYF.

The sample holds a few counts of this clonotype. A much larger clone differs from this one at a single base, so this may be a read error. The V and J genes are TRBV5-6 and TRBJ1-1; possibly TRBD1 for D (6 bases). The CDR3 consists of 13 residues. CDR1 SGHDT and CDR2 YYEEEE come from the germline V gene. V was clipped by 1 base and J by 6 bases, with 10 bases between them. DNA of the CDR3: TGTGCCAGCAGCTTGACAGGGCGAGCTGAAGCTTTCTTT. It is translated as CASSLTGRAEAFF.